This record concerns one T cell receptor beta chain sequence. What it binds is not known. Germline V gene sequence: CDR1 SGHTA, CDR2 FQGNSA. CDR3 size: 13 residues. Patients were aged 18 to 65, had disease duration under 2 months, and had newly diagnosed hyperthyroidism. The PBMCs studied were ones that came from about 10 ml fresh peripheral blood. The data belong to a study of T cells in Graves' hyperthyroidism and ophthalmopathy. Study-wide findings and caveats: Blood held most thyroid clonotypes expanded above 0.001 frequency. With a median lead of around 6.7 months before onset, the model predicted ophthalmopathy.

Amplified TCR beta CDR3 regions derived from RNA transcripts. TCR CDR3 underwent first-round RT-PCR with the HTBI primer set. MiXCR was run by TCRdb on the multiplex PCR reads, yielding one entry per CDR3 protein. The sample carries nearly 750,000 distinct CDR3 sequences, 35% recorded once. V gene TRBV7-2 combines with J gene TRBJ2-7, with D perhaps matching TRBD1 or TRBD2 (5 bases each). Near its end, the DNA agrees better with TRBJ2-4, so the J call may be wrong. Sample: blood. The sequence came from a woman in her forties with Graves' hyperthyroidism. CDR3 amino acids: CASSIRQRDIQYF. DNA of the CDR3: TGTGCCAGCAGCATTCGACAGAGGGACATTCAGTACTTC.